The entry below describes one T cell receptor (beta chain). These data come from a study of shared clonotypes between healthy human individuals. Every subset's genomic DNA went evenly onto several immunoSEQ plates. Each replicate PCR on the sorted subsets used roughly 210 ng DNA (around 30,000 T cell genomes). Per the study methods: ImmunoSEQ only sent back junction sequences with no quality scores, so filtering was done differently. Libraries were prepared by immunoSEQ multiplex PCR; TCRdb keeps only in-frame clonotypes and omits some of them. That table furnishes V, J and clone size, whereas the DNA furnished D and trimming. The data hold about 1.5 million clones, with nearly 99% observed a single time. The CDR3 is made up of 16 amino acids. Germline V gives CDR1 SGDLS, CDR2 YYNGEE. V lost 0 bases, J lost 5 bases, and 5 bases stayed unmatched.

The chain employs TRBV9 and TRBJ2-1; 10 positions match TRBD2. Sequenced sample: naive CD4+ T cells sorted from blood. Subset described: CD45RA+ positively selected. This TCR came from a man aged 25 to 45 in good health. The CDR3 sequence: CASSVATLAGDNEQFF. CDR3 nucleotide sequence: TGTGCCAGCAGCGTAGCTACGCTAGCGGGAGACAATGAGCAGTTCTTC.